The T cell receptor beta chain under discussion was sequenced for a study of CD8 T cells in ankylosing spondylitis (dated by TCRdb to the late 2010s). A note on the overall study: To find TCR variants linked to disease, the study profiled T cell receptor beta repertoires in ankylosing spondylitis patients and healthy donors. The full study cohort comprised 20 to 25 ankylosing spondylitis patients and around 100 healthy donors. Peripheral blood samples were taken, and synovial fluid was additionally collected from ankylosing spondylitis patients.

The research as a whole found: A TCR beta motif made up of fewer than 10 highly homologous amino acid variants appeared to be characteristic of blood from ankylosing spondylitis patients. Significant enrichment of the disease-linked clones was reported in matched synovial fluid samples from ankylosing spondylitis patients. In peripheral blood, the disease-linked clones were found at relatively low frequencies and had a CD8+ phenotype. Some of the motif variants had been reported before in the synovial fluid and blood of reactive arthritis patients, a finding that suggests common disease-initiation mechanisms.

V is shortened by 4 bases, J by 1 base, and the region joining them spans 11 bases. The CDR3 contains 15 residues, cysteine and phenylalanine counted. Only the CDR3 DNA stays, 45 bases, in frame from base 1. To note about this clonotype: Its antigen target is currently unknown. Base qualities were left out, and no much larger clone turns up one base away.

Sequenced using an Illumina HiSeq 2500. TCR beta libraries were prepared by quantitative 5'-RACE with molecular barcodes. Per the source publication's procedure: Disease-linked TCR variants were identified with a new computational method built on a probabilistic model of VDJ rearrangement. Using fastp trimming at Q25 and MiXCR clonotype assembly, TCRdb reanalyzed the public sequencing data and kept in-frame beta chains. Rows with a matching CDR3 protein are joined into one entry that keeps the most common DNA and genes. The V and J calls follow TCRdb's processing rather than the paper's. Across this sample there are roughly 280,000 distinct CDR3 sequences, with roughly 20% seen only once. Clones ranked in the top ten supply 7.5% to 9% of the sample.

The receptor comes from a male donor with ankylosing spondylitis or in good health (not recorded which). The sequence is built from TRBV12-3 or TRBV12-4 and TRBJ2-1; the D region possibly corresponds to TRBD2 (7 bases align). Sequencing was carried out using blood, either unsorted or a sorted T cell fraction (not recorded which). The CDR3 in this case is CASSSRGGSYNEQFF. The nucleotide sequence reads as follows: TGTGCCAGCAGTTCTAGGGGGGGATCCTACAATGAGCAGTTCTTC.